The next 16 T cell receptor beta chains were all read from a single sample in a study of cytomegalovirus exposure and HLA in healthy donors. The PCR had 60 Vbeta and 13 Jbeta primers. The assay was immunoSEQ multiplex PCR, and TCRdb's table has in-frame clones only and misses some. The listing contains about 91,000 clones. Sequencing was carried out using PBMCs. The receptors stem from a woman under 40 in good health and CMV-seronegative.

The CDR3 nucleotides are TGTGCCAGCTCACCTTCACTAGCGCCCACAGATACGCAGTATTTT. This sequence encodes CASSPSLAPTDTQYF. This chain links TRBV18 with TRBJ2-3; 7 bases line up with TRBD2. The CDR3 is 15 residues long. J gave up 2 bases and V 3 bases, and 5 bases lay outside the gene matches. The germline CDR1 and CDR2 sequences are KGHSH and LQKENI.

The V and J genes are TRBV6-5 and TRBJ1-4; 9 bases map to TRBD1. Per the germline V gene, CDR1 is MNHEY and CDR2 is SVGAGI. V shed 6 bases and J 6 bases; nucleotides not matched to a gene: 5. The CDR3 extends over 14 amino acids. CDR3 region: CASRPGQGHEKLFF. The CDR3 DNA sequence: TGTGCCAGCAGGCCGGGACAGGGTCATGAAAAACTGTTTTTT.

This chain joins TRBV19 and TRBJ1-1, with D maybe TRBD1 (5 bases). This CDR3 region has 15 residues. Germline V gives CDR1 LNHDA, CDR2 SQIVND (reference sequence). The V end was cut by 3 bases, the J end by 4 bases, with 15 bases between. CDR3 nucleotides: TGTGCCAGTAGTATTCTGGAGGGGAGGGTCACTGAAGCTTTCTTT. It specifies CASSILEGRVTEAFF.

The rearrangement joins TRBV28 to TRBJ2-3, with D possibly matching TRBD1 (5 bases). The ends were cut back, 7 bases at V and 3 bases at J, with 11 bases in the middle. Per the germline V gene, CDR1 is MDHEN and CDR2 is SYDVKM. This CDR3 spans 13 amino acids. This CDR3 reads CASKVRVTDTQYF. CDR3 coding DNA: TGTGCCAGCAAGGTCAGGGTTACAGATACGCAGTATTTT.

The CDR3 is CASSLDRDRPYEQYF. The CDR3 DNA reads TGTGCCAGCAGCTTAGACCGGGACAGACCCTACGAGCAGTACTTC. The chain carries TRBV7-8 and TRBJ2-7; 7 nucleotides align to TRBD1. Losses at the gene ends were 1 base for V and 2 bases for J; bases not matched to a gene: 5. The CDR3 length is 15 residues. Germline CDR1 reads SGHVS; CDR2 reads FQNEAQ.

The chain uses TRBV4-2 and TRBJ2-1; D may be TRBD1 (6 bases). Trimming stripped 5 bases from V and 7 bases from J, with 21 bases between. CDR3 length: 16 residues. Germline V gene lookup returns CDR1 LGHNA and CDR2 YNFKEQ. CDR3 DNA: TGTGCCAGCAGCGTCCCGGGACACCGGATTAGGAATGAGCAGTTCTTC. Its protein product is CASSVPGHRIRNEQFF.

The rearrangement links TRBV11-1 to TRBJ2-3, with 10 bases matching TRBD2. V lost 3 bases, J lost 1 base, and 4 bases stayed unmatched. Germline V gives CDR1 SGHAT, CDR2 FQDESV (reference sequence). The CDR3 contains 16 residues. CDR3: CASSLRLAGGTDTQYF. The DNA for the CDR3 is TGTGCCAGCAGCTTGAGGCTAGCGGGGGGCACAGATACGCAGTATTTT.

This chain connects TRBV5-4 to TRBJ2-1; D remains unclear. Germline loops: CDR1 SGHNT, CDR2 YYREEE (reference sequence). This CDR3 contains 13 residues. V dropped 1 base and J dropped 9 bases, with 11 bases sitting between them. The CDR3 nucleotides read TGTGCCAGCAGCTTGTACTCCCATGCTGAGCAGTTCTTC. Translation gives CASSLYSHAEQFF.

The chain employs TRBV10-3 and TRBJ2-1; 12 bases map to TRBD2. The V gene end was trimmed by 4 bases and the J gene end by 4 bases; junction bases not matched to a gene: 5. The CDR3 is 16 residues long. CDR1 and CDR2 (germline): ENHRY, SYGVKD. The CDR3 region has the DNA TGTGCCATCAGTGCACTAGCGGGAGGAGGGTACAATGAGCAGTTCTTC. Translated, it gives CAISALAGGGYNEQFF.

The chain recombines TRBV7-9 with TRBJ2-2; possible D gene TRBD2, 5 bases. V shed 3 bases and J shed 0 bases, with 11 bases lying between them. Germline CDR1 and CDR2: SEHNR and FQNEAQ (reference sequence). There are 16 residues in the CDR3. CDR3 sequence reads: CASSFKTGTNTGELFF. The CDR3 DNA is TGTGCCAGCAGCTTTAAAACGGGGACGAACACCGGGGAGCTGTTTTTT.

The gene calls are TRBV12-2 and TRBJ1-2; the table's D call of TRBD1 was not tested on the DNA. TRBV12-2 is noted as a pseudogene. This CDR3 contains 18 residues. In DNA form, the CDR3 reads TGTGCAAGTCGCTTAGCCTCCCGGGACAGGGATGGTAGCTATGGCTACACCTTC. Residues: CASRLASRDRDGSYGYTF.

The chain employs TRBV5-1 and TRBJ2-7; no clear D gene. Germline V lookup: CDR1 SGHRS, CDR2 YFSETQ. V lost 0 bases to trimming and J lost 5 bases, with 6 bases between them. The CDR3 is 12 amino acids. The CDR3 region is CASSLVSDEQYF. Here the CDR3 DNA reads TGCGCCAGCAGCTTGGTTTCCGACGAGCAGTACTTC. The variable domain in full, completed from reference TRBV5-1 and TRBJ2-7, reads KAGVTQTPRYLIKTRGQQVTLSCSPISGHRSVSWYQQTPGQGLQFLFEYFSETQRNKGNFPGRFSGRQFSNSRSEMNVSTLELGDSALYLCASSLVSDEQYFGPGTRLTVT.

The chain carries TRBV30 and TRBJ1-2; D is undetermined. From germline, CDR1 is GTSNPN and CDR2 SVGIG (reference sequence). Trimming removed 2 bases at V and 6 bases at J, with 7 bases between. The CDR3 covers 11 residues. The CDR3 here is CAWSPSHGYTF. In DNA, the CDR3 is TGTGCCTGGAGTCCGTCCCATGGCTACACCTTC.

The rearrangement links TRBV4-1 to TRBJ2-1, with a tentative D call TRBD2 (6 bases). V lost 0 bases, J lost 5 bases, and 11 bases lay in between. Germline assignment: CDR1 MGHRA and CDR2 YSYEKL. The CDR3 runs to 15 residues. The CDR3 region has the DNA TGCGCCAGCAGCCAAGATACGGGGGTCCACAATGAGCAGTTCTTC. Its protein is CASSQDTGVHNEQFF.

This chain links TRBV9 with TRBJ2-3, with no clear D. Trimming removed 3 bases at V and 4 bases at J, with 9 bases between. The CDR3 is 13 amino acids. Germline CDR1 reads SGDLS; CDR2 reads YYNGEE. The CDR3 region is CASSAASADTQYF. CDR3 bases: TGTGCCAGCAGCGCTGCCAGTGCAGATACGCAGTATTTT.

The V call is TRBV14, the J call TRBJ2-3, with TRBD1 identical over 7 bases. The CDR3 runs to 13 residues. Germline values: CDR1 SGHDN, CDR2 FVKESK. Germline trimming cut 5 bases from V and 2 bases from J; bases unmatched to any gene: 1. The chain's CDR3 is CASSDRVTDTQYF. The CDR3 DNA reads as TGTGCCAGCAGCGACAGGGTCACAGATACGCAGTATTTT. Complete variable domain (other parts from reference TRBV14 and TRBJ2-3): EAGVTQFPSHSVIEKGQTVTLRCDPISGHDNLYWYRRVMGKEIKFLLHFVKESKQDESGMPNNRFLAERTGGTYSTLKVQPAELEDSGVYFCASSDRVTDTQYFGPGTRLTVL.